A single TCR beta chain is shown here with its context. Its antigen is unknown. Base qualities are not recorded, but no much larger clone differs from it by a single base. For the CD8 naive samples, CD45RO-negative cells were positively selected for CCR7, yielding a CD45RA+CCR7+ population from which TemRA cells were excluded. Donors were healthy HIV-negative adults with no recently reported acute infections or vaccinations. Every donor was a Caucasian adult living in Nashville, Tennessee, USA. Blood was obtained by leukapheresis, after which PBMCs were separated by Ficoll-Histopaque density gradient centrifugation and cryopreserved in liquid nitrogen vapor phase. Purity and quantity of every magnetically sorted T cell population were checked by analytical flow cytometry. Each sorted fraction had its genomic DNA isolated and then quantified by UV absorbance on a Nanodrop 2000c. These data are taken from a study of shared clonotypes between healthy human individuals (TCRdb year 2020). In the study overall: The cohort comprised two women and a few men aged 18 to 49 years. For each donor, CD4 naive and CD4 memory were each given three plates, CD8 naive was given two plates, and CD8 memory was given one plate. Blood TCR repertoires of four to six healthy adults were deeply sequenced to estimate repertoire size and the extent of clonotype sharing between individuals. To increase sequencing depth and limit assay-specific biases, TCR repertoire library preparation and sequencing were carried out by different laboratories using diverse techniques. Leukapheresis yielded between about 0.85 and 9 billion PBMCs per donor. What the work shows at the level of the full study, not this receptor alone: Pairwise subsampling led to the expectation that sequencing depth would affect the degree of clonotype sharing among donors. Sampling was restricted to blood, and TCR repertoires in tissue are likely to differ from TCR repertoires in blood. Compared with non-shared clonotypes, clonotypes shared by all four sorted-subset donors had higher generation probabilities. Incomplete sequencing was indicated by rarefaction of sorted-subset datasets, despite the large sequencing depth. Naive subsets generally had larger estimated clonotype richness than memory subsets. The small number of donors limited the genetic and exposure-history diversity represented. Sharing across several donors was observed for roughly 5.4% of naive CD4, about 3.2% of naive CD8, about 2.5% of memory CD4, and around 0.44% of memory CD8 clonotypes.

TCR CDR3 regions were amplified from genomic DNA by multiplex PCR using the deep immunoSEQ assay. Genomic DNA extracted from each cell subset was distributed evenly over all wells of several immunoSEQ 96-well plates, and each plate served as one replicate. For sorted subsets, roughly 200 ng of genomic DNA, equivalent to around 30,000 T cell genomes, went into each replicate PCR. Purified libraries were quantified with a Qubit 3.0 fluorometer, sized on a Bioanalyzer 2100, and re-quantified with the KAPA Library Quantification kit. A separate single-read 150-cycle Illumina NextSeq 550 flow cell was used to sequence each immunoSEQ 96-well plate. Processing in the source paper ran as follows. Because the immunoSEQ output included only junctional sequences and no quality scores, the filtering could not be the same as the filtering used for full-length reads. To assign V/J genes and CDR3, sequences were annotated using PyIR, a Python wrapper for IgBLAST v1.9, with IMGT germline references. Reads with weak V/J assignments (E-value above 1e-6), missing CDR3, stop codons, out-of-frame junctions, or ambiguous translated residues were removed. V3J clonotypes were defined as sequences sharing an identical inferred V gene, J gene, and CDR3 amino acid sequence. To compute the percentage overlap between repertoires, the number of shared unique clonotypes was divided by the size of the smaller repertoire. Three approaches were used to assess repertoire richness: RTK rarefaction, the Chao1 estimator, and Recon v2.1 estimates of unobserved clonotypes. OLGA was used to compute generation probabilities for all TCRbeta clonotypes that the gDNA method yielded from a handful of donors. TCRdb re-hosts the immuneACCESS table, in-frame sequences only. Its copies lack some clones; in the studies checked, an unresolved V gene accounts for under half of them, and the cause for the rest is not known. V and J calls and clone size are as listed in that table; D and trimming were resolved from the DNA. This sample gives some 2 million clones in total; about 95% of them show up just once. Of the sample, approximately 1.2% is held by the ten largest clones.

The CDR3 measures 15 amino acids from cysteine to phenylalanine. Only the CDR3 region is kept as DNA, spanning 45 bases read in frame from base 1. Ends trimmed: V by 4 bases, J by 5 bases; bases unmatched to a gene: 5. Taken from the germline V gene, the CDR1 and CDR2 loops are SGHDN and FVKESK. Sequencing input: naive CD8+ T cells sorted from blood. Reading the label with the study, this specimen's cell subset or site is: CD45RA+CCR7+. The chain employs TRBV14 and TRBJ2-1; 10 bases in the junction line up with TRBD2. The sequence came from a young man in good health. The DNA sequence follows: TGTGCCAGCAGCCTTCTAGCGGGAGAGGACAATGAGCAGTTCTTC. Its translation is CASSLLAGEDNEQFF.